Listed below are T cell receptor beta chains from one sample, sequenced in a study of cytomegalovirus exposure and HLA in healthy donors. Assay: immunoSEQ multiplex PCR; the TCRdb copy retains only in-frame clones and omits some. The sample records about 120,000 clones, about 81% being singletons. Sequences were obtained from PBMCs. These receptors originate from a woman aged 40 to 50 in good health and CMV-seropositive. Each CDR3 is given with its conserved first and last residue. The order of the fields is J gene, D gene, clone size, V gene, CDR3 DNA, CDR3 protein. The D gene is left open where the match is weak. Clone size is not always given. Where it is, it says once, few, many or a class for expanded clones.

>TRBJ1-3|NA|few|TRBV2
TGTGCCAGCTGTAGAGGCTCTGGAAACACCATATATTTT
CASCRGSGNTIYF
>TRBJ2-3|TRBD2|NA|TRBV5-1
TGCGCCAGCAGCGGGGGACTAGCGGATAGCACAGATACGCAGTATTTT
CASSGGLADSTDTQYF
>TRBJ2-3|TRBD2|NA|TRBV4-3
TGCGCCAGCAGCCAAGATCGTTACCCTAGCGGAGTCACAGATACGCAGTATTTT
CASSQDRYPSGVTDTQYF
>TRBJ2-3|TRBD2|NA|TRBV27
TGTGCCAGCAAACCGCCGTCACTAGCGGGAGGGCCCTCCCAGTATTTT
CASKPPSLAGGPSQYF
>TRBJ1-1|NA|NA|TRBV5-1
TGCGCCAGCAGCTTGGGGGCGGGGATGAACACTGAAGCTTTCTTT
CASSLGAGMNTEAFF
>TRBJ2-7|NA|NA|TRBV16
TGTGCCAGCAGCCAATACGAGGGATACGAGCAGTACTTC
CASSQYEGYEQYF
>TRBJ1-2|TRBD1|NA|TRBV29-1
TGCAGCGGTGGACAGGGTGAACGTGGCTACACCTTC
CSGGQGERGYTF
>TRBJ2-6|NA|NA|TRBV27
TGTGCCAGCAGTTTATCGGCAGGGAAGCCCTCTGGGGCCAACGTCCTGACTTTC
CASSLSAGKPSGANVLTF
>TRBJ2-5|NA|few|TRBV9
TGTGCCAGCAGCGTAGGAGGGTCGGGAGAGACCCAGTACTTC
CASSVGGSGETQYF
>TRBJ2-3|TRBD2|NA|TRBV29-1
TGCAGCGTAGAACTAGCGGGGAGCACAGATACGCAGTATTTT
CSVELAGSTDTQYF
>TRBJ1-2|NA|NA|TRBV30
TGTGCCCGCAGGTGGGGGGGCTATGGCTACACCTTC
CARRWGGYGYTF
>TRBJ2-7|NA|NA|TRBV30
TGTGCCTGGGAGCTCTCTAGCGCTCCCTACGAGCAGTACTTC
CAWELSSAPYEQYF
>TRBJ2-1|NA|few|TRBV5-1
TGCGCCAGCAGCTCCCCGGGGGTCAACAATGAGCAGTTCTTC
CASSSPGVNNEQFF
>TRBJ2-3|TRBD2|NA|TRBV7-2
TGTGCCAGCATCGTCGGGAGGCCCCAAGATACGCAGTATTTT
CASIVGRPQDTQYF
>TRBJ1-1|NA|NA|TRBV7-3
TGTGCCAGCAGTTTTCCAGGGTTTTCAGGGTCCCGGGCCACGAACACTGAAGCTTTCTTT
CASSFPGFSGSRATNTEAFF
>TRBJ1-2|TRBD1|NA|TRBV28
TGTGCTTCTTTCCCGGGACAGGACTTCTATGGCTACACCTTC
CASFPGQDFYGYTF
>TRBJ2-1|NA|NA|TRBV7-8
TGTGCCAGCAGCCCGAGACTTTCTCATGAGCAGTTCTTC
CASSPRLSHEQFF
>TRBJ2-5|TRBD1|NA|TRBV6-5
TGTGCCAGCAGTTACTCCAACAGGGGCCAGGGTGAGACCCAGTACTTC
CASSYSNRGQGETQYF
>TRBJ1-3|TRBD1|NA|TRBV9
TGTGCCAGCAGCCAAGGGGACAGCCTCTCTGGAAACACCATATATTTT
CASSQGDSLSGNTIYF
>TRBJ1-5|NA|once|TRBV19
TGTGCCAGTAGTACAGGGGTGGACAATCAGCCCCAGCATTTT
CASSTGVDNQPQHF